A single sample gave rise to the 7 T cell receptor beta chains below, sequenced in a study of blood T cell repertoires in COVID-19. The protocol was immunoSEQ multiplex PCR, while the TCRdb copy is restricted to in-frame clones and leaves out a portion. The sample lists around 150,000 clones, around four fifths occurring once. The sequencing sample was made of PBMCs or T cells enriched from blood (not recorded which). These receptors were taken from a woman aged 40 to 50 who had recovered from COVID-19.

This chain links TRBV27 with TRBJ2-3, with D perhaps TRBD1 (5 bases). CDR3 length: 15 amino acids. V was clipped by 2 bases and J by 1 base, with 10 bases between them. The germline V gene encodes CDR1 MNHEY and CDR2 SMNVEV (reference sequence). The CDR3 DNA reads as TGTGCCAGCAGTTTACGACAGTCCCGCACAGATACGCAGTATTTT. Amino acids: CASSLRQSRTDTQYF.

The chain is built from TRBV7-8 and TRBJ1-4; D is uncertain. The CDR3 spans 12 residues. The germline CDR1 and CDR2 sequences are SGHVS and FQNEAQ. V gave up 11 bases and J gave up 0 bases, with 7 bases separating them. In DNA form, the CDR3 reads TGTGCCGTCAGGTCAACTAATGAAAAACTGTTTTTT. It encodes CAVRSTNEKLFF.

The CDR3 here is CSVEVVPGGNQQYF. The CDR3 DNA follows: TGCAGCGTTGAAGTGGTCCCCGGGGGAAATCAGCAGTACTTC. The V gene is TRBV29-1, the J gene TRBJ2-7, with a tentative D call TRBD2 (6 bases). V dropped 1 base and J dropped 8 bases, with 18 bases sitting between them. This CDR3 has 14 residues. CDR1 is SQVTM and CDR2 is ANQGSEA in the germline V gene.

The chain employs TRBV5-4 and TRBJ2-3; D unresolved. In germline, CDR1 is SGHNT, CDR2 YYREEE (reference sequence). The CDR3 loop spans 13 amino acids. The V end was cut by 2 bases, the J end by 0 bases, with 4 bases between. CDR3: CASSFLSTDTQYF. In DNA form, the CDR3 reads TGTGCCAGCAGCTTTCTTAGCACAGATACGCAGTATTTT.

The chain joins TRBV18 to TRBJ2-1; 12 bases fit TRBD2. V lost 3 bases and J lost 6; bases outside the gene matches: 3. This CDR3 region has 15 residues. CDR1 KGHSH and CDR2 LQKENI come from the germline V gene. The CDR3: CASSPLGLAGNEQFF. The DNA for the CDR3 is TGTGCCAGCTCACCGTTGGGACTAGCGGGCAATGAGCAGTTCTTC.

The chain uses TRBV18 and TRBJ2-3, with 8 bases that match TRBD1. The CDR3 consists of 15 residues. J was trimmed by 6 bases and V by 2 bases; bases with no gene match: 7. CDR1 and CDR2 (germline): KGHSH, LQKENI. The CDR3 DNA is TGTGCCAGCTCACCAGTGCAGGGGGCGGCGGATACGCAGTATTTT. Protein product: CASSPVQGAADTQYF.

The chain links TRBV4-1 to TRBJ2-7, with TRBD1 matching over 9 bases. The CDR3 has 16 residues. Germline CDR1 is MGHRA and CDR2 is YSYEKL. V was clipped by 2 bases and J by 6 bases; unmatched bases: 11. DNA of the CDR3: TGCGCCAGCAGCCAACTACCGGGACAGGGAATAGTCGAGCAGTACTTC. Its protein product is CASSQLPGQGIVEQYF.